This TCR beta chain was identified in a study of post-analysis software for immune sequencing data. General study results and limits: The normalized Chao1 diversity of multiple sclerosis patients was significantly lower than that of controls. In patients, roughly five TRBV segments were more frequent than in controls, with TRBV5-6, TRBV5-1 and TRBV20-1 among them. Pronounced co-clustering by F measure was evident among identically batched samples.

This clonotype was seen a single time. Its target is unknown. Every TCR beta cDNA library bore unique molecular identifiers. T cells numbering roughly 0.9 to 11 million gave rise to a few hundred thousand cDNA molecules. Via MiXCR, TCRdb re-called the PCR reads, giving one row per CDR3 protein. The table lists hundreds of thousands of distinct CDR3 sequences, 55% to 60% of them singletons, with roughly 12% in the top ten. The CDR3 consists of 14 residues. Germline V gene sequence: CDR1 MNHEY, CDR2 SVGAGI. The TCR was taken from a girl aged 2-10 years with multiple sclerosis. V and J are TRBV6-5 and TRBJ2-5; 9 nucleotides match TRBD1. The end of the DNA fits TRBJ2-7 better, so the J call may be wrong. Sequencing input: blood. CDR3 loop: CASSYGTGYDEQYF. The CDR3 DNA is TGTGCCAGCAGTTACGGGACAGGGTACGACGAGCAGTACTTC.